The table lists the clone carrying this T cell receptor (beta chain) with many counts. What it binds is not known. This entry is derived from a study of neurological immune-mediated disorders. The study's findings and limits: The study found no CDR3 amino acid sequences shared by expanded clones across subjects, suggesting private repertoires in all groups. Whereas HTLV-1-associated myelopathy showed the most TCR clonal expansion, multiple sclerosis showed the least, with levels below those of healthy controls.

Template-switch 5'RACE cDNA synthesis added a 10-nucleotide unique molecular identifier. TCRdb re-analysed the 5' RACE reads in MiXCR, keeping a single row per CDR3 protein. Of about 38,000 distinct CDR3 sequences listed, more than 4.5% are singletons. Sorted libraries came from 950,000 to 1,000,000 CD4+ or CD8+ T cells. The CDR3 has 18 residues. The V gene lost 0 bases and the J gene lost 2 bases, with 21 bases spanning the gap. Germline lookup yields CDR1 SGHRS and CDR2 YFSETQ. The sample taken for sequencing was CD4+ T cells from blood. The chain couples TRBV5-1 to TRBJ2-7; the D gene is possibly TRBD2 (7 bases). The TCR sequence derives from a man between 18 and 35 years old in good health. CDR3 loop: CASSLAEEWEGVTYEQYF. As DNA, the CDR3 is TGCGCCAGCAGCTTGGCCGAAGAGTGGGAGGGGGTCACCTACGAGCAGTACTTC. Together with reference TRBV5-1 and TRBJ2-7, the CDR3 gives the full variable domain: KAGVTQTPRYLIKTRGQQVTLSCSPISGHRSVSWYQQTPGQGLQFLFEYFSETQRNKGNFPGRFSGRQFSNSRSEMNVSTLELGDSALYLCASSLAEEWEGVTYEQYFGPGTRLTVT.